The rows below give T cell receptor beta chains drawn from one sample of a study of OX40 agonist ivuxolimab in advanced cancers. TCRdb keeps only in-frame clones here, not all; method: immunoSEQ multiplex PCR. The sample yields about 55,000 clones, around 86% seen once. Sequenced material: CD4+ or CD8+ T cells sorted from blood, taken in a trial of the OX40 agonist ivuxolimab. These receptors originate from an adult with an advanced solid tumor such as melanoma, head and neck, liver or kidney cancer. Both conserved end residues are part of each CDR3. Each record gives: J gene, clone size, D gene, V gene, CDR3 DNA, CDR3 protein. A D gene is named only where the DNA matches it firmly. Clone size appears in some rows only: once, few, many, or a class for an expanded clone.

J: TRBJ2-1
size: .
D: TRBD2
V: TRBV6-6
DNA: TGTGCCAGCAGTTACGTTAGCGGGTACAATGAGCAGTTCTTC
CDR3: CASSYVSGYNEQFF

J: TRBJ2-3
size: .
D: .
V: TRBV27
DNA: TGTGCCAGCAGGAGTGGGGGGAGACCGCGGAGCACAGATACGCAGTATTTT
CDR3: CASRSGGRPRSTDTQYF

J: TRBJ2-7
size: few
D: .
V: TRBV18
DNA: TGTGCCAGCTCACCGGGATCGTCCGGAGAGCAGTACTTC
CDR3: CASSPGSSGEQYF

J: TRBJ1-3
size: .
D: .
V: TRBV7-3
DNA: TGTGCCAGCAGCCAAGGTGGAAACACCATATATTTT
CDR3: CASSQGGNTIYF

J: TRBJ2-3
size: .
D: TRBD2
V: TRBV5-1
DNA: TGCGCCAGCAGCTTGGTGCTAGCGGGCACAGATACGCAGTATTTT
CDR3: CASSLVLAGTDTQYF

J: TRBJ2-7
size: .
D: .
V: TRBV27
DNA: TGTGCCAGCAGTGAAACTAGCAACGAGCAGTACTTC
CDR3: CASSETSNEQYF

J: TRBJ2-5
size: once
D: TRBD1
V: TRBV5-1
DNA: TGCGCCAGCACCTTTGGACAGGGGGCCATGGAGACCCAGTACTTC
CDR3: CASTFGQGAMETQYF

J: TRBJ2-7
size: .
D: .
V: TRBV28
DNA: TGTGCCAGCAGTTTATGGGACAGTGACTACGAGCAGTACTTC
CDR3: CASSLWDSDYEQYF

J: TRBJ2-1
size: once
D: TRBD2
V: TRBV6-5
DNA: TGTGCCAGCAGTCCCATTGGACTAGCGGACAAGCAGTTCTTC
CDR3: CASSPIGLADKQFF

J: TRBJ2-6
size: .
D: .
V: TRBV28
DNA: TGTGCCAGCAGTATTTCTCCCCCTGGGGCCAACGTCCTGACTTTC
CDR3: CASSISPPGANVLTF

J: TRBJ1-2
size: .
D: .
V: TRBV5-4
DNA: TGTGCCAGCAGCCTAGGGACGCCTAACTATGGCTACACCTTC
CDR3: CASSLGTPNYGYTF

J: TRBJ1-2
size: .
D: .
V: TRBV11-3
DNA: TGTGCCAGCAGCTGGGGCCTCCGAAACTATGGCTACACCTTC
CDR3: CASSWGLRNYGYTF

J: TRBJ1-1
size: .
D: TRBD1
V: TRBV28
DNA: TGTGCCAGCAGGGGGACAGGAGCTAACACTGAAGCTTTCTTT
CDR3: CASRGTGANTEAFF

J: TRBJ2-7
size: .
D: TRBD2
V: TRBV10-3
DNA: TGTGCCATCAGTGAGTCGCTAGGAGCGGGAAACTACGAGCAGTACTTC
CDR3: CAISESLGAGNYEQYF

J: TRBJ1-5
size: .
D: .
V: TRBV19
DNA: TGTGCCAGTACCCAAGAGGGGGTTCCCTATCAGCCCCAGCATTTT
CDR3: CASTQEGVPYQPQHF

J: TRBJ1-5
size: few
D: .
V: TRBV19
DNA: TGTGCCAGTAGTATAGCCAGGTTGGTAGGCAATCAGCCCCAGCATTTT
CDR3: CASSIARLVGNQPQHF

J: TRBJ2-7
size: .
D: TRBD1
V: TRBV6-6
DNA: TGTGCCAGCACCCCGGACAGGGTGGGTGGGGAGCAGTACTTC
CDR3: CASTPDRVGGEQYF

J: TRBJ2-1
size: .
D: TRBD1
V: TRBV6-5
DNA: TGTGCCACTGAAACAGGGGGCTCCTACAATGAGCAGTTCTTC
CDR3: CATETGGSYNEQFF

J: TRBJ1-2
size: .
D: .
V: TRBV30
DNA: TGTGCCTGGAGTGTTAGCTATGGCTACACCTTC
CDR3: CAWSVSYGYTF

J: TRBJ2-2
size: .
D: .
V: TRBV21-1
DNA: TGTGCCAGCAGCAAAGTGAGCGGGAGGCCGACCGGGGAGCTGTTTTTT
CDR3: CASSKVSGRPTGELFF

J: TRBJ1-2
size: .
D: .
V: TRBV10-2
DNA: TGCGCCAGCAGTGAACCTAGACCTGGCTATGGCTACACCTTC
CDR3: CASSEPRPGYGYTF

J: TRBJ2-3
size: .
D: .
V: TRBV6-5
DNA: TGTGCCAGCAGTTACTCGGGGCCCGGGGCAGATACGCAGTATTTT
CDR3: CASSYSGPGADTQYF

J: TRBJ2-3
size: once
D: .
V: TRBV7-9
DNA: TGTGCCAGCAGCTTAGGCTCCACAGATACGCAGTATTTT
CDR3: CASSLGSTDTQYF

J: TRBJ2-2
size: .
D: .
V: TRBV21-1
DNA: TGTGCCAGCAGCATCCCCACCTTCAATTACACCGGGGAGCTGTTTTTT
CDR3: CASSIPTFNYTGELFF

J: TRBJ2-1
size: few
D: TRBD2
V: TRBV5-4
DNA: TGTGCCAGCAGCTTGAAGACTAGCGGGAGGAGGGGACACAATGAGCAGTTCTTC
CDR3: CASSLKTSGRRGHNEQFF

J: TRBJ1-4
size: .
D: .
V: TRBV28
DNA: TGTGCCACTTGCGGCCGCGGTCCAACTAATGAAAAACTGTTTTTT
CDR3: CATCGRGPTNEKLFF

J: TRBJ2-2
size: .
D: .
V: TRBV30
DNA: TGTGCCTGGAGTGTTTCGAGAACCGGGGAGCTGTTTTTT
CDR3: CAWSVSRTGELFF

J: TRBJ2-7
size: .
D: TRBD1
V: TRBV7-3
DNA: TGTGCCAGCAGTCTCAGGGGGCTGGGTGAGCAGTACTTC
CDR3: CASSLRGLGEQYF

J: TRBJ2-1
size: medium-sized
D: TRBD2
V: TRBV19
DNA: TGTGCCAGTTCGACTAGCGGGAGGGAGCAGTTCTTC
CDR3: CASSTSGREQFF

J: TRBJ1-3
size: .
D: .
V: TRBV5-4
DNA: TGTGCCAGCAGCTTGGCCGGGGGGACTGGAAACACCATATATTTT
CDR3: CASSLAGGTGNTIYF

J: TRBJ1-1
size: .
D: .
V: TRBV5-6
DNA: TGTGCCAGCAGATCCCGGGCCAGGTGGTGGAACACTGAAGCTTTCTTT
CDR3: CASRSRARWWNTEAFF

J: TRBJ2-3
size: .
D: .
V: TRBV19
DNA: TGTGCCAGTAGCAATCCTCAGGGCGCAGATACGCAGTATTTT
CDR3: CASSNPQGADTQYF

J: TRBJ1-1
size: .
D: TRBD1
V: TRBV20-1
DNA: TGCAGTGCTGGGACAGCTGAAGCTTTCTTT
CDR3: CSAGTAEAFF

J: TRBJ2-1
size: .
D: TRBD2
V: TRBV2
DNA: TGTGCCAGCAGTCCGGTTCTAGCGGCCCTCGAGTTCTTC
CDR3: CASSPVLAALEFF

J: TRBJ2-3
size: .
D: .
V: TRBV2
DNA: TGTGCCAGCAGCCGGACCACAGATACGCAGTATTTT
CDR3: CASSRTTDTQYF

J: TRBJ2-1
size: .
D: .
V: TRBV5-4
DNA: TGTGCCAGCAGCTTGGAGCAGCTTTACAATGAGCAGTTCTTC
CDR3: CASSLEQLYNEQFF

J: TRBJ2-1
size: .
D: .
V: TRBV7-2
DNA: TGTGCCAGCAGCTTAGGCTATGCTCGGAGCTCCTACAATGAGCAGTTCTTC
CDR3: CASSLGYARSSYNEQFF

J: TRBJ2-3
size: .
D: TRBD2
V: TRBV7-8
DNA: TGTGCCAGCAGCTTAGTAGGGTCTAGCGGGAGGGCCTTAGATACGCAGTATTTT
CDR3: CASSLVGSSGRALDTQYF

J: TRBJ1-5
size: .
D: TRBD1
V: TRBV18
DNA: TGTGCCAGCTCGTCAGGGCTCGGCGACAGGGTTTCTCAGCCCCAGCATTTT
CDR3: CASSSGLGDRVSQPQHF

J: TRBJ2-4
size: .
D: TRBD1
V: TRBV4-1
DNA: TGCGCCAGCAGCCAAGACGACAGGGGGGCGCTTAACATTCAGTACTTC
CDR3: CASSQDDRGALNIQYF

J: TRBJ2-1
size: .
D: .
V: TRBV5-4
DNA: TGTGCCAGCAGCTTGATGGGACGTGATTACAATGAGCAGTTCTTC
CDR3: CASSLMGRDYNEQFF

J: TRBJ2-1
size: .
D: .
V: TRBV9
DNA: TGTGCCAGCAGCTTTCTGGATGAGCAGTTCTTC
CDR3: CASSFLDEQFF

J: TRBJ2-5
size: once
D: TRBD2
V: TRBV10-2
DNA: TGCGCCAGCAGTCCCCACCAAGCGGGAGAAGAGACCCAGTACTTC
CDR3: CASSPHQAGEETQYF

J: TRBJ1-1
size: once
D: .
V: TRBV5-6
DNA: TGTGCCAGCTCCCACAGGGCGCAGTGGAACACTGAAGCTTTCTTT
CDR3: CASSHRAQWNTEAFF

J: TRBJ2-1
size: .
D: TRBD2
V: TRBV4-1
DNA: TGCGCCAGCAGCCACCCCGGGACTAGCGGGAGGATCTATGAGCAGTTCTTC
CDR3: CASSHPGTSGRIYEQFF

J: TRBJ1-5
size: few
D: .
V: TRBV28
DNA: TGTGCCAGCACCTTGGGGGGGGCACGGCAGCCCCAGCATTTT
CDR3: CASTLGGARQPQHF

J: TRBJ2-2
size: .
D: TRBD2
V: TRBV6-1
DNA: TGTGCCAGCAGGGGACTAGCACTCACCGGGGAGCTGTTTTTT
CDR3: CASRGLALTGELFF

J: TRBJ2-1
size: .
D: TRBD2
V: TRBV29-1
DNA: TGCAGCGTCCGGGGGGTGACGGGCAATGAGCAGTTCTTC
CDR3: CSVRGVTGNEQFF

J: TRBJ2-3
size: .
D: TRBD2
V: TRBV5-1
DNA: TGCGCCAGCAGCTTGGGGAGCGGGGCTAGCACAGATACGCAGTATTTT
CDR3: CASSLGSGASTDTQYF

J: TRBJ2-7
size: .
D: .
V: TRBV18
DNA: TGTGCCAGCTCACGGACATTTAGCTCCTACGAGCAGTACTTC
CDR3: CASSRTFSSYEQYF

J: TRBJ2-1
size: .
D: TRBD2
V: TRBV10-2
DNA: TGCGCCAGCGGGGGAGCGGGAGAATACAATGAGCAGTTCTTC
CDR3: CASGGAGEYNEQFF

J: TRBJ2-5
size: .
D: .
V: TRBV6-1
DNA: TGTGCCAGCAGTGATCATCGGGTTATGGAGACCCAGTACTTC
CDR3: CASSDHRVMETQYF

J: TRBJ2-7
size: .
D: .
V: TRBV27
DNA: TGTGCCAGCAGTCCTCTTTCTGATGTCGAGCAGTACTTC
CDR3: CASSPLSDVEQYF

J: TRBJ2-7
size: .
D: .
V: TRBV5-1
DNA: TGCGCCAGCAGCCGGGTCTGGGGGGGCGCAAATAGTTTGGCCCACGAGCAGTACTTC
CDR3: CASSRVWGGANSLAHEQYF

J: TRBJ2-7
size: .
D: .
V: TRBV4-2
DNA: TGTGCCAGCAGCCAGGGACCGGGACAACGCTCCTACGAGCAGTACTTC
CDR3: CASSQGPGQRSYEQYF